This T cell receptor (beta chain) was documented in a study of blood T cell repertoires in COVID-19. The wider study: Italy, Spain and the United States were the sources of the convalescent and acute COVID-19 samples. PBMCs, B-cell-depleted T cells, or T cells were the source of the cDNA or gDNA that made up the material.

Per the germline V gene, CDR1 is MNHEY and CDR2 is SVGAGI. Deletions cut 6 bases from V and 0 bases from J, with 9 bases between. The CDR3 length is 15 residues. Those enrolled in Seattle joined during active infection and were followed longitudinally afterward. Under the authors' procedure: Scientists estimated how many nucleated cells there were by amplifying reference gene primers. Libraries were prepared by immunoSEQ multiplex PCR; TCRdb keeps only in-frame clonotypes and omits some of them. V, J and clone size are those of that table, while D and trimming were read from the DNA. The sample includes some 400,000 clones, roughly 86% seen only once; the top ten take over 9.5%. This clone is a singleton in its sample.

Sequencing was carried out using peripheral blood. The chain links TRBV6-5 to TRBJ1-6, with D possibly being TRBD1 (5 bases). The TCR sequence derives from a woman in her 30s with COVID-19, enrolled during active disease. The DNA of the CDR3 is TGTGCCAGCAGGCGGGACCGCTCCTATAATTCACCCCTCCACTTT. Protein: CASRRDRSYNSPLHF.